The 8 T cell receptor beta chains reported below all come from one sample, sequenced in a study of shared clonotypes between healthy human individuals (TCRdb year 2020). Libraries were built with the immunoSEQ multiplex PCR assay. TCRdb obtained this table from immuneACCESS and retained in-frame rearrangements with V and J assigned. These tables miss some clones; where compared with another copy, unresolved V genes account for less than half of the shortfall, and the remainder is unexplained. The table for this sample lists 300,000 to 400,000 clones; roughly 87% of them were counted only once. Around 15% of the sample rests with the top ten. Sequencing input: memory CD8+ T cells sorted from blood. This specimen's cell subset or site label, interpreted: CD45RO+ cells pooled with CCR7-negative TemRA cells. Receptors were obtained from a man aged 18-30 years in good health.

The rearrangement joins TRBV30 to TRBJ1-2; D might be TRBD1 (5 bases). The CDR3 contains 13 residues. The germline V and J ends were trimmed by 4 bases and 3 bases, with 12 bases remaining between them. The germline V gene encodes CDR1 GTSNPN and CDR2 SVGIG (reference sequence). This chain's CDR3 is CAWTTGPHYGYTF. CDR3 bases: TGTGCCTGGACTACAGGCCCTCACTATGGCTACACCTTC. The complete variable domain, with remaining parts taken from reference TRBV30 and TRBJ1-2, reads SQTIHQWPATLVQPVGSPLSLECTVEGTSNPNLYWYRQAAGRGLQLLFYSVGIGQISSEVPQNLSASRPQDRQFILSSKKLLLSDSGFYLCAWTTGPHYGYTFGSGTRLTVV.

V usage is TRBV10-2 and J usage is TRBJ2-5; 11 bases align to TRBD2. The CDR3 contains 13 residues. The germline V gene encodes CDR1 WSHSY and CDR2 SAAADI. Trimming removed 6 bases from V and 14 bases from J; junction bases left unmatched: 11. The chain's CDR3 is CASRLTSGDPPYF. CDR3 coding DNA: TGCGCCAGCAGACTGACTAGCGGGGACCCCCCATACTTC.

This chain connects TRBV9 to TRBJ2-7, with D perhaps matching TRBD1 (6 bases). Germline CDR1 reads SGDLS; CDR2 reads YYNGEE. This CDR3 region has 14 residues. V lost 5 bases and J 2 bases, leaving 14 bases between the germline ends. The CDR3 is CASSPRQAPYEQYF. CDR3 in DNA: TGTGCCAGCAGTCCGAGACAGGCCCCCTACGAGCAGTACTTC.

The rearrangement joins TRBV7-6 to TRBJ2-3; a possible D gene is TRBD1 (6 bases). V was clipped by 5 bases and J by 5 bases, with 17 bases between them. Germline lookup yields CDR1 SGHVS and CDR2 FNYEAQ. CDR3 size: 15 residues. CDR3 protein: CASSPSLDSQDTQYF. The CDR3 DNA is TGTGCCAGCAGCCCCAGCCTGGACAGTCAAGATACGCAGTATTTT.

This clone was seen once. The J gene is TRBJ2-7, the V gene TRBV7-2; D gene unclear. The CDR3 spans 14 residues. Per the germline V gene, CDR1 is SGHTA and CDR2 is FQGNSA. The V end lost 6 bases, the J end lost 0 bases, and 12 bases lay between the germline ends. Here the CDR3 DNA reads TGTGCCAGCAGGAGGTACGTAAGCTCCTACGAGCAGTACTTC. Translating it yields CASRRYVSSYEQYF.

The V and J genes are TRBV13 and TRBJ2-7, with a weak D call TRBD2 (7 bases). The CDR3 contains 14 residues. V shed 6 bases and J shed 1 base, with 13 bases lying between them. Per germline, CDR1 PRHDT and CDR2 FYEKMQ (reference sequence). The CDR3 sequence is CASRRGGSSYEQYF. CDR3 nucleotide sequence: TGTGCCAGCAGAAGGGGGGGTTCTTCCTACGAGCAGTACTTC.

The chain employs TRBV28 and TRBJ2-7; TRBD2 might be the D (6 bases). Germline V gene data show CDR1 as MDHEN and CDR2 as SYDVKM. The CDR3 loop spans 13 amino acids. The V gene lost 3 bases and the J gene lost 6 bases, with 12 bases spanning the gap. CDR3 sequence: CASSFRAGSEQYF. The CDR3 coding sequence is TGTGCCAGCAGTTTTCGGGCCGGGAGCGAGCAGTACTTC.

This chain links TRBV5-1 with TRBJ2-7; D is possibly TRBD1 (6 bases). The germline V gene encodes CDR1 SGHRS and CDR2 YFSETQ. V lost 3 bases and J 5 bases, leaving 15 bases between the germline ends. This CDR3 has 14 residues. The CDR3 sequence: CASSSSGTSDEQYF. As DNA, the CDR3 is TGCGCCAGCAGCTCCTCCGGGACATCGGACGAGCAGTACTTC.